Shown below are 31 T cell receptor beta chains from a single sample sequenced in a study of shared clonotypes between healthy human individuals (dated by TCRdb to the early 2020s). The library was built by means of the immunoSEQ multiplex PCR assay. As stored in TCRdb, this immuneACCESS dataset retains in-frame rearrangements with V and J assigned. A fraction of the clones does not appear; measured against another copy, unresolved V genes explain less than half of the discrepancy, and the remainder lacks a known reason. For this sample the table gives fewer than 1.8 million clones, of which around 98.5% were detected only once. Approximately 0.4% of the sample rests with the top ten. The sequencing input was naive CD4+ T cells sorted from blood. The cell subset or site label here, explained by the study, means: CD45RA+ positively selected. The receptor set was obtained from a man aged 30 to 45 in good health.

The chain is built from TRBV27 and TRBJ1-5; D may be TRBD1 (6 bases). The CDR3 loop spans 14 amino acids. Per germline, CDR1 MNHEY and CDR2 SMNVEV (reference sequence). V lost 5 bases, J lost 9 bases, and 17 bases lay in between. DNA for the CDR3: TGTGCCAGCAGTGGCAACAGGGCGCACGGGCCCCAGCATTTT. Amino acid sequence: CASSGNRAHGPQHF.

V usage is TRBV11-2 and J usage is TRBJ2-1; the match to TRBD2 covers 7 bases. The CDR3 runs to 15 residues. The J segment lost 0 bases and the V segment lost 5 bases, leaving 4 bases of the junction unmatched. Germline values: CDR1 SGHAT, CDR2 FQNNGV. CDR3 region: CASSRIAGSYNEQFF. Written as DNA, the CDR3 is TGTGCCAGCAGCCGAATAGCGGGCTCCTACAATGAGCAGTTCTTC. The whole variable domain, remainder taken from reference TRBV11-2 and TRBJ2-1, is EAGVAQSPRYKIIEKRQSVAFWCNPISGHATLYWYQQILGQGPKLLIQFQNNGVVDDSQLPKDRFSAERLKGVDSTLKIQPAKLEDSAVYLCASSRIAGSYNEQFFGPGTRLTVL.

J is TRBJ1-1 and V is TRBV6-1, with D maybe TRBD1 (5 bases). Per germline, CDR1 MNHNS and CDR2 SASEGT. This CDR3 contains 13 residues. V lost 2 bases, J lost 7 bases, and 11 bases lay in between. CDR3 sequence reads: CASSEIRQHEAFF. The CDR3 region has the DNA TGTGCCAGCAGTGAAATTAGACAGCATGAAGCTTTCTTT.

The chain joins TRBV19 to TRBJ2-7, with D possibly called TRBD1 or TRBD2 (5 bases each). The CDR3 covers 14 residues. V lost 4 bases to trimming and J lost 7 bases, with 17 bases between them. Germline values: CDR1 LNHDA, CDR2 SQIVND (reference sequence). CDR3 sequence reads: CASSTSSGTPEQYF. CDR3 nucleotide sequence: TGTGCCAGTAGTACAAGTTCCGGGACCCCGGAGCAGTACTTC.

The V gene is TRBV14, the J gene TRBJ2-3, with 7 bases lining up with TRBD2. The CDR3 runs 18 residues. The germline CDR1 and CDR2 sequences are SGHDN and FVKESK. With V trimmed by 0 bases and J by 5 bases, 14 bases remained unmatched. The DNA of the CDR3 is TGTGCCAGCAGCCAAGATCGGGGAGCGGGACGTCGTGGAGATACGCAGTATTTT. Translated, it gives CASSQDRGAGRRGDTQYF.

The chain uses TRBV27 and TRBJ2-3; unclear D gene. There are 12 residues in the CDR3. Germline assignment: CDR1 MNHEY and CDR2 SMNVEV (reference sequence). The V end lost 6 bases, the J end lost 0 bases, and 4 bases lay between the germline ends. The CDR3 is CASRRSTDTQYF. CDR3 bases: TGTGCCAGCAGGCGGAGCACAGATACGCAGTATTTT.

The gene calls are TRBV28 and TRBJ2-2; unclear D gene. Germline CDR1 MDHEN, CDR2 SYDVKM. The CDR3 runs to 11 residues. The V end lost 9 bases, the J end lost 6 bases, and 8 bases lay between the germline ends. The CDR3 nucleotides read TGTGCCAGTTGGTCCCCCGGGGAGCTGTTTTTT. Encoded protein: CASWSPGELFF.

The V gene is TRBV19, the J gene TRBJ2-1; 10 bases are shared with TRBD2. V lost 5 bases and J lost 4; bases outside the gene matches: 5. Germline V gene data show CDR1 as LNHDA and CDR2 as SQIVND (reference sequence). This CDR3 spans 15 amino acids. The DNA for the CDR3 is TGTGCCAGTAGTCTCCGGACTAGCGGATACAATGAGCAGTTCTTC. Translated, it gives CASSLRTSGYNEQFF.

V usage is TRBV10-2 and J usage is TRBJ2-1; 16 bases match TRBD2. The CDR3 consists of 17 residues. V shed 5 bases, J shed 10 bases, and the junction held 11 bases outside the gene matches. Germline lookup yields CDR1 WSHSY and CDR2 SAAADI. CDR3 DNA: TGCGCCAGCAGTACCCCCGGGACTAGCGGGAGGGCGGGAGAGCAGTTCTTC. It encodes CASSTPGTSGRAGEQFF.

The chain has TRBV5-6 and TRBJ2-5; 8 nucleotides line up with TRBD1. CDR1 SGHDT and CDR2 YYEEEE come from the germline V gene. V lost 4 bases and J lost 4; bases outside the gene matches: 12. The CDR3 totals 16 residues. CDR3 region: CASSVPGDRGAETQYF. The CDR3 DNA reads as TGTGCCAGCAGCGTCCCGGGCGACAGGGGCGCAGAGACCCAGTACTTC. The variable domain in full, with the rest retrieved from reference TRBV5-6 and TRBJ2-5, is DAGVTQSPTHLIKTRGQQVTLRCSPKSGHDTVSWYQQALGQGPQFIFQYYEEEERQRGNFPDRFSGHQFPNYSSELNVNALLLGDSALYLCASSVPGDRGAETQYFGPGTRLLVL.

The CDR3 loop is CASSDFRGNEQFF. The CDR3 region has the DNA TGTGCCAGCAGTGACTTCCGGGGGAATGAGCAGTTCTTC. The chain carries TRBV2 and TRBJ2-1, with D perhaps matching TRBD2 (6 bases). The CDR3 extends over 13 amino acids. V dropped 3 bases and J dropped 7 bases, with 10 bases sitting between them. From germline, CDR1 is SNHLY and CDR2 FYNNEI.

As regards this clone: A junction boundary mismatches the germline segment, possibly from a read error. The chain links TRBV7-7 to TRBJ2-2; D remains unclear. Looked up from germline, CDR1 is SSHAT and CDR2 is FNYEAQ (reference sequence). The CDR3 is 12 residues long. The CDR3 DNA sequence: TGTGCTAGCAGTTCTCCTGCCGGGGAGCTGTTTTTT. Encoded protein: CASSSPAGELFF.

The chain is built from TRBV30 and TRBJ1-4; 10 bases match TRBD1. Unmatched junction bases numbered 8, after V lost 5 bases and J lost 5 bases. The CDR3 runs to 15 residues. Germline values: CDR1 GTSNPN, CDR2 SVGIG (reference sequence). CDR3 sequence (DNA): TGTGCCTGGGACACAGCGGGACAGGGGAATGAAAAACTGTTTTTT. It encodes CAWDTAGQGNEKLFF.

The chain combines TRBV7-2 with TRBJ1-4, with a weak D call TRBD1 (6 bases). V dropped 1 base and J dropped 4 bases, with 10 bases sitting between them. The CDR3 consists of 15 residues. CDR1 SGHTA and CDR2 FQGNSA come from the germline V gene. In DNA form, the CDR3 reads TGTGCCAGCAGCTTAGTGGGGGGCAGTAATGAAAAACTGTTTTTT. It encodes CASSLVGGSNEKLFF.

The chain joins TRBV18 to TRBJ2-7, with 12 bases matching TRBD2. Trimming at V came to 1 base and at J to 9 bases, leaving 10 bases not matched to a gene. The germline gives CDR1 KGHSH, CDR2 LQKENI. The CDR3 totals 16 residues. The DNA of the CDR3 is TGTGCCAGCTCACCACAGCTAGCGGGAGGGCCTTTTTCGCAGTACTTC. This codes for CASSPQLAGGPFSQYF. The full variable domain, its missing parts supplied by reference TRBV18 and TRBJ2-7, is NAGVMQNPRHLVRRRGQEARLRCSPMKGHSHVYWYRQLPEEGLKFMVYLQKENIIDESGMPKERFSAEFPKEGPSILRIQQVVRGDSAAYFCASSPQLAGGPFSQYFGPGTRLTVT.

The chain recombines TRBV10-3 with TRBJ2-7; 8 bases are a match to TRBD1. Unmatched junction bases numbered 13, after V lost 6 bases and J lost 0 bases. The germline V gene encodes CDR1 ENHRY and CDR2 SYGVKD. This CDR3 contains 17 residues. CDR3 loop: CAISEGQGSASSYEQYF. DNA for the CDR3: TGTGCCATCAGCGAAGGACAGGGTAGCGCGAGCTCCTACGAGCAGTACTTC.

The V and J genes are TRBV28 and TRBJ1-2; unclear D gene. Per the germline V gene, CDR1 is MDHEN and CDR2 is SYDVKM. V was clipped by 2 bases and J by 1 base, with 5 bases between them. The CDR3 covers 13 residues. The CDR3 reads CASSLEYNYGYTF. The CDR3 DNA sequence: TGTGCCAGCAGTTTAGAGTATAACTATGGCTACACCTTC.

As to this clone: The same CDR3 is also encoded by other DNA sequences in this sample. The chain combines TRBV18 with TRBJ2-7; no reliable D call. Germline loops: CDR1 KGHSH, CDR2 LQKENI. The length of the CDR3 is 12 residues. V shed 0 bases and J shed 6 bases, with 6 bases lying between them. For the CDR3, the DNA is TGTGCCAGCTCACCACCGTCTGGCGAGCAGTACTTC. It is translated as CASSPPSGEQYF.

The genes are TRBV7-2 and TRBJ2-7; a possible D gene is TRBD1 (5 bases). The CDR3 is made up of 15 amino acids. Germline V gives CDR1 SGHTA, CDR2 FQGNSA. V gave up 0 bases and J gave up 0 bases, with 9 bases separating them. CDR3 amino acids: CASSLAGPTSYEQYF. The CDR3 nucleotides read TGTGCCAGCAGCTTAGCGGGGCCAACCTCCTACGAGCAGTACTTC.

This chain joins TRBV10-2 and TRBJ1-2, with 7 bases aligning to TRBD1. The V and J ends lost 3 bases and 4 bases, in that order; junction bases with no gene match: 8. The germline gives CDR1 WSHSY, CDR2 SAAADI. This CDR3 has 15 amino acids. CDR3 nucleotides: TGCGCCAGCAGTGAAGGGGTCGGGACAGTCTATGGCTACACCTTC. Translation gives CASSEGVGTVYGYTF.

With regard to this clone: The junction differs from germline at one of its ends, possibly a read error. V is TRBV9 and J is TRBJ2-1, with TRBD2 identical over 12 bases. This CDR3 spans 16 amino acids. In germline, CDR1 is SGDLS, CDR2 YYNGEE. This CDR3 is CAGSARTSGTYNEQFF. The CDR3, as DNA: TGTGCCGGCAGCGCCAGGACTAGCGGGACGTACAATGAGCAGTTCTTC.

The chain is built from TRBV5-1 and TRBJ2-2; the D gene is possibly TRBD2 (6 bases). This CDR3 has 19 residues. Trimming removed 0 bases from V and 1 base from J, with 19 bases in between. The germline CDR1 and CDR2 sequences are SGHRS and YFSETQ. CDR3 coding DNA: TGCGCCAGCAGCTTGGTGGTGGTGTTGGCGGGATGGAACACCGGGGAGCTGTTTTTT. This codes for CASSLVVVLAGWNTGELFF.

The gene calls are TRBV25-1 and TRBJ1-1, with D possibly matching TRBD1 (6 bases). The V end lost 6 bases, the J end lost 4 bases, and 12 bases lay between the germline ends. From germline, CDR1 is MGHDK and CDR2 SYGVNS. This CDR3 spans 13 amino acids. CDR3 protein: CASSNAGATEAFF. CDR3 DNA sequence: TGTGCCAGCAGCAACGCAGGGGCCACTGAAGCTTTCTTT.

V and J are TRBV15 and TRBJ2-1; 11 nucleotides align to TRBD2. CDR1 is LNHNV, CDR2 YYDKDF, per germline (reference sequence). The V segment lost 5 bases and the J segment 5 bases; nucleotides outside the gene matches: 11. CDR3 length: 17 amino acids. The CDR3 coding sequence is TGTGCCACCAGCTCCAGGCCCGGGACTAGCGGTCACAATGAGCAGTTCTTC. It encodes CATSSRPGTSGHNEQFF.

The CDR3 nucleotides are TGTGCCAGCAGCTTCAGGGAACCTAATGAAAAACTGTTTTTT. Translation: CASSFREPNEKLFF. This chain connects TRBV7-2 to TRBJ1-4; possible D gene TRBD1, 5 bases. Germline V gene data show CDR1 as SGHTA and CDR2 as FQGNSA. This CDR3 is built from 14 residues. With 3 bases removed from V and 3 bases from J, the gap between germline ends came to 8 bases.

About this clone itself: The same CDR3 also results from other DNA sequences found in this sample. CDR3 nucleotides: TGTGCCAGCAGTCCTGACTCCTACGAGCAGTACTTC. Translated, it gives CASSPDSYEQYF. The V gene is TRBV28, the J gene TRBJ2-7; D unresolved. V lost 5 bases and J lost 0, with 5 bases in between. Per germline, CDR1 MDHEN and CDR2 SYDVKM. The CDR3 runs 12 residues.

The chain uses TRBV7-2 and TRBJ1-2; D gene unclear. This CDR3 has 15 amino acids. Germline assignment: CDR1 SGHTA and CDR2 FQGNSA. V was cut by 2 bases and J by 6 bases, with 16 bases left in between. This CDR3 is CASSLSSGERNGYTF. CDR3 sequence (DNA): TGTGCCAGCAGCTTATCCTCTGGGGAAAGAAATGGCTACACCTTC.

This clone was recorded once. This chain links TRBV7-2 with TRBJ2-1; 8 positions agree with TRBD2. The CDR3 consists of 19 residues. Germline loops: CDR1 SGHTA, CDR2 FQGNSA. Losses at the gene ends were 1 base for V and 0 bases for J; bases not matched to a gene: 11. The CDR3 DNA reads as TGTGCCAGCAGCTTAGTCGGGCTAGCGGGCAGAAGCTCCTACAATGAGCAGTTCTTC. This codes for CASSLVGLAGRSSYNEQFF.

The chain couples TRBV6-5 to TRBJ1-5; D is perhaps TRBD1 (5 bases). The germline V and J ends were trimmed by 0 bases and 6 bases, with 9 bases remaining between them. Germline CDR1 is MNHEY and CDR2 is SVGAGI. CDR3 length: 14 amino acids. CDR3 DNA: TGTGCCAGCAGTTACTCGCCAGGGATTCAGCCCCAGCATTTT. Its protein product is CASSYSPGIQPQHF.

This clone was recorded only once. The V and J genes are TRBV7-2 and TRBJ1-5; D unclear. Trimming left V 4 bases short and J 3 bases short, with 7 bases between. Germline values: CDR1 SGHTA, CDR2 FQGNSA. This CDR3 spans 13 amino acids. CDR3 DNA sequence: TGTGCCAGCAGCTATAGGTACAATCAGCCCCAGCATTTT. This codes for CASSYRYNQPQHF.

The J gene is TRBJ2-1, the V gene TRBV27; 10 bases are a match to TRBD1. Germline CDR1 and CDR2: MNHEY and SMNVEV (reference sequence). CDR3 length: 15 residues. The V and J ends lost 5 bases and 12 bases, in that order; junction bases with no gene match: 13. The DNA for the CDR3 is TGTGCCAGCAGTCTACAGACAGGGGGCTCAGGTCGGCAGTTCTTC. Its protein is CASSLQTGGSGRQFF.